Following are 26 T cell receptor beta chains from one sample sequenced in a study of T cells in Graves' hyperthyroidism and ophthalmopathy. Authors of the study amplified TCR beta CDR3 regions from RNA transcripts. The TCR CDR3 was amplified in a first-round RT-PCR using the HTBI primer set. Each CDR3 protein is one row after TCRdb ran MiXCR on the multiplex PCR reads. The table shows around 600,000 distinct CDR3 sequences, with approximately 15% occurring only once. Material: blood. The source of these receptors is a woman under 30 with Graves' ophthalmopathy.

The chain links TRBV4-1 to TRBJ1-4; D is perhaps TRBD1 (6 bases). The germline V and J ends were trimmed by 5 bases and 7 bases, with 14 bases remaining between them. The germline gives CDR1 MGHRA, CDR2 YSYEKL. The length of the CDR3 is 14 residues. The CDR3: CASSAPGAGEKLFF. The DNA of the CDR3 is TGCGCCAGCAGCGCCCCGGGGGCGGGTGAAAAACTGTTTTTT.

As for this clonotype: Sequence at one end of the junction differs from germline and may be a read error. The chain is built from TRBV5-6 and TRBJ2-4; D is possibly TRBD1 or TRBD2 (5 bases each). The CDR3 contains 15 residues. Germline loops: CDR1 SGHDT, CDR2 YYEEEE. The CDR3 nucleotides read TGTGCCAGCAACCAAGTCGGGGCAGCCATAAACATTCAGTACTTC. It specifies CASNQVGAAINIQYF.

Comment on this clonotype: This may come from a read error, since a much larger clone is one base off. The CDR3 nucleotides are TGTGCCAGCAGCTTAGCGGGAGGTTTGGGCTCCTACGAGCAGTACTTC. Translation: CASSLAGGLGSYEQYF. V and J are TRBV11-1 and TRBJ2-7; D is possibly TRBD2 (6 bases). The germline gives CDR1 SGHAT, CDR2 FQDESV (reference sequence). The CDR3 spans 16 residues. V was clipped by 0 bases and J by 0 bases, with 12 bases between them.

The sample holds many counts of this clonotype. This chain joins TRBV7-2 and TRBJ1-2, with D tentatively TRBD1 (6 bases). The V end was cut by 4 bases, the J end by 7 bases, with 25 bases between. The CDR3 is made up of 17 amino acids. From germline, CDR1 is SGHTA and CDR2 FQGNSA. CDR3: CASSSRRGAGVSSGYTF. CDR3 DNA sequence: TGTGCCAGCAGCTCACGGCGGGGGGCGGGGGTGAGCTCTGGCTACACCTTC. The full variable domain, rest sourced from reference TRBV7-2 and TRBJ1-2, is GAGVSQSPSNKVTEKGKDVELRCDPISGHTALYWYRQSLGQGLEFLIYFQGNSAPDKSGLPSDRFSAERTGGSVSTLTIQRTQQEDSAVYLCASSSRRGAGVSSGYTFGSGTRLTVV.

In this sample, this clonotype turned up many times. The J gene is TRBJ1-2, the V gene TRBV12-3 or TRBV12-4; the match to TRBD1 covers 7 bases. This CDR3 spans 14 amino acids. V was pared by 5 bases and J by 0 bases, with 3 bases of the junction left unmatched. CDR3 loop: CASSRQGTNYGYTF. The CDR3 DNA is TGTGCCAGCAGTCGACAGGGAACTAACTATGGCTACACCTTC.

The genes are TRBV5-4 and TRBJ1-2, with TRBD1 as a possible D gene (5 bases). The CDR3 runs 16 residues. Germline V gene data show CDR1 as SGHNT and CDR2 as YYREEE (reference sequence). The V end lost 4 bases, the J end lost 4 bases, and 20 bases lay between the germline ends. This CDR3 reads CASSPSILRGAYGYTF. The DNA for the CDR3 is TGTGCCAGCAGCCCCTCAATCCTACGAGGGGCCTATGGCTACACCTTC.

This clonotype was seen repeatedly, ten times or more. The chain couples TRBV6-1 to TRBJ1-1; D not resolved. Looked up from germline, CDR1 is MNHNS and CDR2 is SASEGT. Trimming stripped 6 bases from V and 4 bases from J, with 15 bases between. CDR3 length: 14 residues. CDR3 loop: CASSGRGPSTEAFF. For the CDR3, the DNA is TGTGCCAGCAGCGGACGAGGACCCTCCACTGAAGCTTTCTTT.

This clonotype was seen at least ten times. The V call is TRBV27, the J call TRBJ2-1; 11 positions agree with TRBD2. The CDR3 runs 19 residues. The germline V gene encodes CDR1 MNHEY and CDR2 SMNVEV (reference sequence). V gave up 2 bases and J gave up 4 bases; unmatched junction bases: 13. The chain's CDR3 is CASSLKLASGRSVYNEQFF. CDR3 nucleotides: TGTGCCAGCAGTTTAAAGTTGGCTAGCGGGAGGTCCGTTTACAATGAGCAGTTCTTC.

The CDR3 coding sequence is TGTGCCAGCAGCTTATCTCACGACACGTTGTCGAACACTGAAGCTTTCTTT. Amino acid sequence: CASSLSHDTLSNTEAFF. The genes are TRBV11-3 and TRBJ1-1, with D unclear. The germline V gene encodes CDR1 SGHNT and CDR2 YENEEA. CDR3 length: 17 residues. The ends were cut back, 2 bases at V and 1 base at J, with 17 bases in the middle.

This clonotype was recorded at least ten times. This chain connects TRBV7-2 to TRBJ2-5; 14 bases agree with TRBD2. Germline V lookup: CDR1 SGHTA, CDR2 FQGNSA. The CDR3 has 16 residues. J gave up 5 bases and V 2 bases, and 4 bases lay outside the gene matches. CDR3 sequence: CASSLWGLAGVETQYF. The CDR3 coding sequence is TGTGCCAGCAGCTTATGGGGACTAGCGGGAGTGGAGACCCAGTACTTC.

The J gene is TRBJ2-5, the V gene TRBV7-9, with 7 bases fitting TRBD2. V trimming: 3 bases; J trimming: 5 bases; junction bases outside the gene matches: 3. In germline, CDR1 is SEHNR, CDR2 FQNEAQ (reference sequence). The CDR3 runs 13 residues. The CDR3, as DNA: TGTGCCAGCAGCTTCCCCGGGGGGGAGACCCAGTACTTC. This encodes CASSFPGGETQYF.

This clonotype was seen at least ten times. V gene TRBV12-3 or TRBV12-4 combines with J gene TRBJ2-3; a possible D gene is TRBD1 (6 bases). The CDR3 totals 14 residues. The V end lost 4 bases, the J end lost 7 bases, and 15 bases lay between the germline ends. In DNA, the CDR3 is TGTGCCAGCAGTTCTCGACAGGCGACGCATACGCAGTATTTT. This codes for CASSSRQATHTQYF.

This clonotype was picked up a small number of times. The rearrangement joins TRBV20-1 to TRBJ2-7, with 12 bases identical to TRBD2. This CDR3 has 12 residues. The germline gives CDR1 DFQATT, CDR2 SNEGSKA (reference sequence). V was clipped by 7 bases and J by 5 bases; unmatched bases: 3. The CDR3 coding sequence is TGCAGTGGCCTAGCGGGAGGGCACGAGCAGTACTTC. Its translation: CSGLAGGHEQYF.

CDR3 sequence reads: CASSLGLASRGHNEQFF. CDR3 DNA sequence: TGTGCCAGCAGCTTAGGTCTGGCATCGCGGGGCCACAATGAGCAGTTCTTC. The gene calls are TRBV11-3 and TRBJ2-1, with D perhaps TRBD2 (6 bases). Germline V gene sequence: CDR1 SGHNT, CDR2 YENEEA. V was clipped by 1 base and J by 5 bases, with 18 bases between them. This CDR3 contains 17 residues.

As for this clonotype: A much larger clone differs from this one at a single base, so this may be a read error. The chain combines TRBV7-8 with TRBJ2-3, with 8 bases that match TRBD1. The ends lost 7 bases at V and 4 bases at J; junction bases unmatched: 7. Germline assignment: CDR1 SGHVS and CDR2 FQNEAQ. The CDR3 spans 14 residues. The DNA of the CDR3 is TGTGCCAGCATCCCGACAGGGGTTCCAGATACGCAGTATTTT. As protein: CASIPTGVPDTQYF.

A few counts support this clonotype. The V call is TRBV18, the J call TRBJ2-3; D unclear. V was shortened by 1 base and J by 1 base, with 6 bases between the two germline ends. CDR1 is KGHSH, CDR2 LQKENI, per germline. This CDR3 comprises 14 residues. DNA for the CDR3: TGTGCCAGCTCACCACTAGAGGGCACAGATACGCAGTATTTT. It translates to CASSPLEGTDTQYF.

The chain combines TRBV5-4 with TRBJ2-3; 7 nucleotides align to TRBD1. With 4 bases clipped from V and 3 bases from J, the junction kept 14 bases outside the gene matches. This CDR3 is built from 17 residues. Germline V CDR1 and CDR2: SGHNT, YYREEE (reference sequence). CDR3 sequence: CASSRTPPGQRTDTQYF. In DNA form, the CDR3 reads TGTGCCAGCAGCCGGACCCCCCCGGGACAGAGGACAGATACGCAGTATTTT.

This clonotype was recorded at least ten times. This rearrangement joins TRBV7-8 to TRBJ1-5, with D maybe TRBD1 (5 bases). Deletions cut 4 bases from V and 10 bases from J, with 17 bases between. The germline gives CDR1 SGHVS, CDR2 FQNEAQ. The CDR3 consists of 14 residues. CDR3 bases: TGTGCCAGCAGCTATACCGATATGAGGGGACCCCAGCATTTT. Protein sequence: CASSYTDMRGPQHF.

This clonotype was detected a few times. A read error may produce the germline difference seen at one junction end. The chain joins TRBV12-3 or TRBV12-4 to TRBJ1-5; no reliable D call. This CDR3 is built from 13 residues. CDR3 in amino acids: CASSSDIYQLQHF. Written as DNA, the CDR3 is TGTGCCAGCAGTTCCGACATATATCAGCTCCAGCATTTT.

As regards this clonotype: Given the absence of the conserved phenylalanine or tryptophan at the CDR3 end, a read error is likely. V and J are TRBV11-2 and TRBJ1-6, with 7 bases identical to TRBD1. The CDR3 spans 16 residues. Trimming removed 4 bases from V and 7 bases from J; junction bases left unmatched: 10. Germline V gene data show CDR1 as SGHAT and CDR2 as FQNNGV. The CDR3 sequence: CASSSRQGRGNSPLHC. The CDR3 coding sequence is TGTGCCAGCAGCTCCCGACAGGGTCGGGGCAATTCACCCCTCCACTGT.

The V gene is TRBV19, the J gene TRBJ1-6; maybe TRBD1 (5 bases). V was clipped by 6 bases and J by 5 bases, with 14 bases between them. CDR3 length: 15 amino acids. The germline gives CDR1 LNHDA, CDR2 SQIVND (reference sequence). The CDR3 bases are TGTGCCAGTAGCCCCAGGGAAGGGGATAATTCACCCCTCCACTTT. It translates to CASSPREGDNSPLHF.

The rearrangement joins TRBV2 to TRBJ2-3; possibly TRBD1 for D (5 bases). The CDR3 covers 13 residues. Trimming cost V 6 bases and J 3 bases, with 10 bases left between them. From germline, CDR1 is SNHLY and CDR2 FYNNEI. The CDR3 DNA reads as TGTGCCAGCAGGCCAGGGCGGACAGATACGCAGTATTTT. Amino acid sequence: CASRPGRTDTQYF.

This clonotype showed up many times. This rearrangement joins TRBV6-5 to TRBJ2-3; no clear D gene. V lost 0 bases to trimming and J lost 5 bases, with 3 bases between them. The CDR3 length is 12 residues. CDR1 is MNHEY and CDR2 is SVGAGI in the germline V gene. This chain's CDR3 is CASSYSGDTQYF. The CDR3 DNA follows: TGTGCCAGCAGTTACTCGGGAGATACGCAGTATTTT.

The chain employs TRBV29-1 and TRBJ2-2; a possible D gene is TRBD2 (5 bases). Trimming cost V 6 bases and J 0 bases, with 11 bases left between them. From germline, CDR1 is SQVTM and CDR2 ANQGSEA. CDR3 length: 14 residues. CDR3 DNA: TGCAGCGTCAGAGACGGGGCGAACACCGGGGAGCTGTTTTTT. It translates to CSVRDGANTGELFF.

This clonotype was recorded at least ten times. The chain uses TRBV20-1 and TRBJ2-4; TRBD1 matches 10 bases. Germline V gene sequence: CDR1 DFQATT, CDR2 SNEGSKA (reference sequence). This CDR3 is 14 amino acids long. Trimming took 3 bases from V and 5 from J; bases not matched to a gene: 4. CDR3 in DNA: TGCAGTGCTAGTTTGGGGACAGGGGAAAACATTCAGTACTTC. Its translation is CSASLGTGENIQYF.

This clonotype was counted between two and nine times. The chain joins TRBV2 to TRBJ1-1; D possibly corresponds to TRBD1 (5 bases). Trimming removed 6 bases at V and 4 bases at J, with 12 bases between. The CDR3 sequence is 13 residues long. In germline, CDR1 is SNHLY, CDR2 FYNNEI. The CDR3 nucleotides read TGTGCCAGCAGAATCTTGGGGGGCACTGAAGCTTTCTTT. Translating gives CASRILGGTEAFF.